These 24 T cell receptor beta chains originate from one sample sequenced in a study of OX40 agonist ivuxolimab in advanced cancers. The protocol was immunoSEQ multiplex PCR, while the TCRdb copy is restricted to in-frame clones and leaves out a portion. The sample records tens of thousands of clones, approximately 90% being singletons. The source was CD4+ or CD8+ T cells sorted from blood, collected in a trial of the OX40 agonist ivuxolimab. The receptors derive from an adult with an advanced solid tumor such as melanoma, head and neck, liver or kidney cancer.

The chain combines TRBV28 with TRBJ1-4; 9 bases are shared with TRBD1. CDR1 is MDHEN and CDR2 is SYDVKM in the germline V gene. With V trimmed by 1 base and J by 10 bases, 10 bases remained unmatched. This CDR3 has 16 residues. The CDR3: CASSLLWGQGSGKLFF. The CDR3 bases are TGTGCCAGCAGTTTATTGTGGGGACAGGGTTCTGGAAAACTGTTTTTT. The entire variable domain, with the rest obtained from reference TRBV28 and TRBJ1-4, is as follows: DVKVTQSSRYLVKRTGEKVFLECVQDMDHENMFWYRQDPGLGLRLIYFSYDVKMKEKGDIPEGYSVSREKKERFSLILESASTNQTSMYLCASSLLWGQGSGKLFFGSGTQLSVL.

This sequence joins TRBV5-1 and TRBJ2-6, with 9 bases aligning to TRBD1. V was pared by 2 bases and J by 2 bases, with 5 bases of the junction left unmatched. The germline gives CDR1 SGHRS, CDR2 YFSETQ. The CDR3 consists of 17 residues. The DNA of the CDR3 is TGCGCCAGCAGCTTAGGGACAGGGTGGGCTGGGGCCAACGTCCTGACTTTC. Amino acids: CASSLGTGWAGANVLTF.

This rearrangement joins TRBV18 to TRBJ2-7, with TRBD1 identical over 11 bases. The CDR3 covers 14 residues. The germline gives CDR1 KGHSH, CDR2 LQKENI. V lost 8 bases and J lost 0; bases outside the gene matches: 3. CDR3 in amino acids: CASRDRGSSYEQYF. As DNA, the CDR3 is TGTGCCAGCCGGGACAGGGGGAGCTCCTACGAGCAGTACTTC.

The genes are TRBV19 and TRBJ1-5; TRBD1 is a possible D gene (5 bases). Germline assignment: CDR1 LNHDA and CDR2 SQIVND (reference sequence). Trimming removed 2 bases from V and 7 bases from J, with 12 bases in between. CDR3 length: 14 residues. CDR3: CASSIQGRGQPQHF. CDR3 coding DNA: TGTGCCAGTAGTATACAGGGAAGGGGCCAGCCCCAGCATTTT.

The CDR3 bases are TGTGCCAGTAGTGCAATGGACAGCTCTGGGGCCAACGTCCTGACTTTC. Translated: CASSAMDSSGANVLTF. This chain uses TRBV19 with TRBJ2-6; D might be TRBD1 (6 bases). There are 16 residues in the CDR3. V lost 5 bases and J 0 bases, leaving 11 bases between the germline ends. Germline V gene data show CDR1 as LNHDA and CDR2 as SQIVND (reference sequence).

CDR3 in DNA: TGTGCCAGTAGTACCCGGTCGAGCTCTGGAAACACCATATATTTT. This codes for CASSTRSSSGNTIYF. This chain links TRBV19 with TRBJ1-3; D is unclear. CDR1 LNHDA and CDR2 SQIVND come from the germline V gene (reference sequence). Trimming took off 4 bases at V and 0 bases at J, with 10 bases between the two ends. This CDR3 is built from 15 residues.

This chain joins TRBV30 and TRBJ1-1, with TRBD1 identical over 12 bases. Germline values: CDR1 GTSNPN, CDR2 SVGIG (reference sequence). CDR3 length equals 15 residues. Germline trimming cut 2 bases from V and 9 bases from J; bases unmatched to any gene: 10. CDR3: CAWSKLGTGGEQAFF. In DNA form, the CDR3 reads TGTGCCTGGAGTAAATTAGGGACAGGGGGCGAGCAAGCTTTCTTT.

V usage is TRBV7-2 and J usage is TRBJ1-5; D remains unclear. Per the germline V gene, CDR1 is SGHTA and CDR2 is FQGNSA. There are 11 residues in the CDR3. The V gene lost 5 bases and the J gene lost 12 bases, with 11 bases spanning the gap. CDR3 in amino acids: CASSSGPNQHF. CDR3 sequence (DNA): TGTGCCAGCAGCAGCGGGCCCAACCAGCATTTT.

The chain recombines TRBV28 with TRBJ2-7, with D maybe TRBD1 (8 bases). The CDR3 is 15 residues long. The germline CDR1 and CDR2 sequences are MDHEN and SYDVKM. V lost 4 bases, J lost 3 bases, and 16 bases lay in between. Here the CDR3 reads CASSYTGGALYEQYF. DNA for the CDR3: TGTGCCAGCAGTTACACAGGGGGGGCCCTCTACGAGCAGTACTTC. Full variable domain (outside the CDR3, taken from reference TRBV28 and TRBJ2-7): DVKVTQSSRYLVKRTGEKVFLECVQDMDHENMFWYRQDPGLGLRLIYFSYDVKMKEKGDIPEGYSVSREKKERFSLILESASTNQTSMYLCASSYTGGALYEQYFGPGTRLTVT.

V usage is TRBV6-1 and J usage is TRBJ1-4; D remains ambiguous. Trimming removed 3 bases at V and 7 bases at J, with 6 bases between. Germline V lookup: CDR1 MNHNS, CDR2 SASEGT. CDR3 length equals 12 residues. As DNA, the CDR3 is TGTGCCAGCAGTGACAGTACTGAAAAACTGTTTTTT. This sequence encodes CASSDSTEKLFF.

The chain joins TRBV11-3 to TRBJ2-7; D is uncertain. Germline lookup yields CDR1 SGHNT and CDR2 YENEEA. Between the trimmed V and J ends, which lost 1 base and 1 base, there was a span of 2 bases. The length of the CDR3 is 12 residues. The CDR3 region is CASSLGSYEQYF. CDR3 DNA sequence: TGTGCCAGCAGCTTAGGATCCTACGAGCAGTACTTC.

V gene TRBV12-5 combines with J gene TRBJ1-1, with D possibly being TRBD1 (6 bases). The CDR3 has 16 residues. The V and J ends lost 1 base and 0 bases respectively, with 12 bases between them. Germline-derived CDR1 and CDR2 are LGHNT and FRNRAP. For the CDR3, the DNA is TGTGCTAGTGGTTTGGGCCGGGGGCCTGTGAACACTGAAGCTTTCTTT. Translating it yields CASGLGRGPVNTEAFF.

The chain has TRBV4-1 and TRBJ2-7; 11 bases align to TRBD2. Germline CDR1 MGHRA, CDR2 YSYEKL. V shed 0 bases, J shed 6 bases, and the junction held 4 bases outside the gene matches. This CDR3 spans 15 amino acids. The chain's CDR3 is CASSQDTSGGGEQYF. The CDR3 nucleotides read TGCGCCAGCAGCCAAGATACTAGCGGGGGAGGCGAGCAGTACTTC.

V gene TRBV2 combines with J gene TRBJ2-1; D possibly corresponds to TRBD1 (5 bases). CDR1 is SNHLY, CDR2 FYNNEI, per germline. CDR3 length: 14 amino acids. The ends were cut back, 8 bases at V and 4 bases at J, with 15 bases in the middle. The CDR3 spells CASGHTTAYNEQFF. The CDR3, as DNA: TGTGCCAGCGGACATACGACCGCTTACAATGAGCAGTTCTTC.

This clone appeared a single time. The gene calls are TRBV10-3 and TRBJ2-1; D remains unclear. Germline assignment: CDR1 ENHRY and CDR2 SYGVKD. V dropped 0 bases and J dropped 7 bases, with 4 bases sitting between them. The CDR3 spans 12 residues. CDR3 DNA sequence: TGTGCCATCAGTGAGTCCGAGAATGAGCAGTTCTTC. This gives the protein CAISESENEQFF.

The chain joins TRBV7-3 to TRBJ2-3; 9 nucleotides align to TRBD2. There are 15 residues in the CDR3. Germline CDR1 is SGHTA and CDR2 is FQGTGA. Germline trimming cut 5 bases from V and 1 base from J; bases unmatched to any gene: 4. CDR3 protein: CASSLAGPGTDTQYF. As DNA, the CDR3 is TGTGCCAGCAGCCTAGCGGGGCCCGGCACAGATACGCAGTATTTT.

Note on this clone: The conserved phenylalanine or tryptophan normally closing the CDR3 is absent here, so this likely arose from a read error. It is unclear where the CDR3 begins or ends on the DNA, so no DNA is shown, and the CDR3 is as TCRdb lists it. The chain employs TRBV6-4 and TRBJ1-1; TRBD1, the table's D call, was not compared with the DNA. Germline lookup yields CDR1 MRHNA and CDR2 SNTAGT. A total of 8 residues make up the CDR3, ends included. This chain's CDR3 is CATRGQGV.

Concerning this clone: Distinct nucleotide sequences in the sample also encode this CDR3. The chain uses TRBV5-1 and TRBJ2-5; D gene ambiguous. The CDR3 totals 11 residues. The germline V and J ends were trimmed by 2 bases and 2 bases, with 1 base remaining between them. The V gene's germline CDR1 is SGHRS and CDR2 YFSETQ. CDR3 nucleotides: TGCGCCAGCAGCTTACAAGAGACCCAGTACTTC. It is translated as CASSLQETQYF.

CDR3 protein: CASSLDNGSGNTIYF. The DNA of the CDR3 is TGCGCCAGCAGCTTGGATAACGGGTCTGGAAACACCATATATTTT. The chain employs TRBV5-1 and TRBJ1-3, with D unclear. V dropped 0 bases and J dropped 1 base, with 8 bases sitting between them. The CDR3 has 15 residues. Germline CDR1 reads SGHRS; CDR2 reads YFSETQ.

V gene TRBV21-1 combines with J gene TRBJ2-7; the table assigns TRBD1, which was not confirmed against the DNA. TRBV21-1 counts as a pseudogene. The CDR3 length is 16 residues. CDR3: CASSKGLAGDPYEQYF. The CDR3 DNA reads as TGTGCCAGCAGCAAAGGGTTGGCAGGGGACCCCTACGAGCAGTACTTC.

This clone was counted a single time. The chain couples TRBV28 to TRBJ1-2; no reliable D call. CDR1 and CDR2 from the germline V gene are MDHEN and SYDVKM. The CDR3 spans 14 residues. Trimming took off 5 bases at V and 5 bases at J, with 15 bases between the two ends. The CDR3 sequence: CASSPPARVYGYTF. In DNA, the CDR3 is TGTGCCAGCAGTCCTCCTGCGAGGGTTTATGGCTACACCTTC.

The V call is TRBV29-1, the J call TRBJ1-1; TRBD1 matches 8 bases. Per the germline V gene, CDR1 is SQVTM and CDR2 is ANQGSEA. V shed 6 bases and J 1 base; nucleotides not matched to a gene: 4. The CDR3 sequence is 13 residues long. In nucleotides, the CDR3 is TGCAGCGTGGACAGGGAAGGGAACACTGAAGCTTTCTTT. Protein: CSVDREGNTEAFF.

The chain combines TRBV6-5 with TRBJ1-3, with 7 bases matching TRBD1. CDR1 is MNHEY, CDR2 SVGAGI, per germline. The V segment lost 6 bases and the J segment 0 bases; nucleotides outside the gene matches: 5. The CDR3 loop spans 15 amino acids. The chain's CDR3 is CASSLRTGSGNTIYF. The CDR3 coding sequence is TGTGCCAGCAGCTTACGGACAGGCTCTGGAAACACCATATATTTT.

This clone has only one observation. CDR3 protein: CASSQSPTGGGEAFF. For the CDR3, the DNA is TGTGCCAGTAGCCAATCCCCCACAGGAGGTGGTGAAGCTTTCTTT. V usage is TRBV19 and J usage is TRBJ1-1, with D perhaps matching TRBD1 (5 bases). The CDR3 runs to 15 residues. Deletions cut 6 bases from V and 7 bases from J, with 21 bases between. Germline CDR1 reads LNHDA; CDR2 reads SQIVND (reference sequence).